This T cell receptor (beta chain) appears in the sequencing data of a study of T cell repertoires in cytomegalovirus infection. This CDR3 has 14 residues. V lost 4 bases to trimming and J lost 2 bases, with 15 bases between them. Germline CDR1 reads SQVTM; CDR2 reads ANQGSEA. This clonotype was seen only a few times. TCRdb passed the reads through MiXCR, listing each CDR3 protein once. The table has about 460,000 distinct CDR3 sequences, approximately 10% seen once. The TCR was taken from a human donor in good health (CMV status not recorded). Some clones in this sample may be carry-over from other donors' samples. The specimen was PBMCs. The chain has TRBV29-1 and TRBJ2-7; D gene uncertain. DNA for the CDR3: TGCAGCGTTGTCTACCTTAGAAGTCCCTACGAGCAGTACTTC. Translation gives CSVVYLRSPYEQYF.